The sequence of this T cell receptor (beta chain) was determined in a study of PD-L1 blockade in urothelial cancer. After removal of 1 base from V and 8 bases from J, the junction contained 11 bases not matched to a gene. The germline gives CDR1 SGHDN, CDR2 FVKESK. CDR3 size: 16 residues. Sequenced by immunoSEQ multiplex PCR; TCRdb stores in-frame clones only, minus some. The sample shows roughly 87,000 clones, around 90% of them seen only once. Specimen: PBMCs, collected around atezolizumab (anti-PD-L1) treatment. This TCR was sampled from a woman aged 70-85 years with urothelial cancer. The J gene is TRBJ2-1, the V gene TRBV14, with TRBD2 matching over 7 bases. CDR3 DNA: TGTGCCAGCAGCCAAGGGGGAGGACGGGAGGCCTATGAGCAGTTCTTC. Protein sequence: CASSQGGGREAYEQFF.